This T cell receptor beta chain was sequenced during a study of spatial heterogeneity in lung cancer. Overall study: Detected beta-chain sequences consistently exceeded alpha-chain sequences.

MiXCR, applied by TCRdb to the 5' RACE reads, yields one record per CDR3 protein. Here the sample spans about 25,000 distinct CDR3 sequences, approximately 6.6% being singletons. The CDR3 loop spans 14 amino acids. The junction had 9 bases not matched to a gene; V was cut back by 5 bases and J by 6 bases. CDR1 and CDR2 (germline): GTSNPN, SVGIG (reference sequence). The time point is: sample taken at primary tumor resection. Frozen PBMC, nontumor lung or tumor provided whole RNA, which was sequenced unsorted. This sample comprised PBMCs, obtained at surgery. V usage is TRBV30 and J usage is TRBJ2-1, with 8 bases identical to TRBD1. This receptor was identified in a male donor with early-stage non-small cell lung cancer. The CDR3 protein is CAWAQGAGANEQFF. CDR3 nucleotide sequence: TGTGCCTGGGCTCAGGGGGCTGGGGCCAATGAGCAGTTCTTC. The full variable domain, its missing parts supplied by reference TRBV30 and TRBJ2-1, is SQTIHQWPATLVQPVGSPLSLECTVEGTSNPNLYWYRQAAGRGLQLLFYSVGIGQISSEVPQNLSASRPQDRQFILSSKKLLLSDSGFYLCAWAQGAGANEQFFGPGTRLTVL.